A selection of T cell receptor beta chains follows, all from one sample in a study of graft-versus-host responses after intestinal transplantation. Profiling relied on immunoSEQ multiplex PCR, and the TCRdb table lists in-frame clones only, not all of them. The sample lists 25,000 to 30,000 clones; around 95% were seen once. Sequencing used PBMCs, obtained approximately 32 days after intestinal transplant. These receptors were obtained from a human patient who received an intestinal transplant, so some T cells may come from the graft donor. Both conserved end residues are part of each CDR3. The order of the fields is J gene, D gene, V gene, CDR3 protein. A D gene is named only where the DNA matches it firmly.

TRBJ2-1	TRBD2	TRBV4-1	CASSPRTSGYNEQFF
TRBJ2-2	.	TRBV7-8	CASIDSNTGELFF
TRBJ2-7	TRBD1	TRBV5-1	CASSLAGQGAYEQYF
TRBJ2-7	.	TRBV9	CASSPLSYGEYEQYF
TRBJ2-5	.	TRBV7-9	CASSSLSLGILGETQYF
TRBJ2-1	TRBD2	TRBV29-1	CSVSGLGFNEQFF
TRBJ2-7	.	TRBV4-2	CASSQEFADGYEQYF
TRBJ2-1	.	TRBV21-1	CASRVRVVHHSDNEQFF
TRBJ1-4	.	TRBV5-1	CASSLEMAGEKLFF
TRBJ1-1	.	TRBV12-5	CASGLDWGTEAFF
TRBJ2-5	.	TRBV5-1	CASRPAPGLVQETQYF
TRBJ2-7	TRBD2	TRBV4-1	CASSPTAGGYEQYF
TRBJ1-2	TRBD1	TRBV6-5	CASSYSGQGSYGYTF
TRBJ2-5	TRBD2	TRBV27	CASSPGTSGETQYF
TRBJ2-1	.	TRBV18	CASSPHRDSNEQFF
TRBJ1-1	TRBD1	TRBV7-8	CASSAGTGSEAFF
TRBJ2-7	.	TRBV7-9	CASSSTNPYDYEQYF
TRBJ1-5	.	TRBV7-9	CASSPSQGAGNQPQHF
TRBJ2-3	.	TRBV27	CASSTQWRADTQYF
TRBJ1-5	.	TRBV27	CASSPLVGDYYSNQPQHF
TRBJ2-1	.	TRBV19	CASSGGNEQFF
TRBJ2-6	.	TRBV4-1	CASSRRSGRAGIPSSGANVLTF
TRBJ1-2	.	TRBV19	CASSGGANYGYTF
TRBJ2-3	.	TRBV7-9	CASSREDIRADTQYF
TRBJ1-5	TRBD1	TRBV28	CASSTGTGDQPQHF
TRBJ2-3	.	TRBV9	CASSGGLPTDTQYF
TRBJ2-3	TRBD2	TRBV10-2	CASSARAPSGSGDTQYF
TRBJ1-2	TRBD1	TRBV23-1	CASSQPPGQEELTYGYTF
TRBJ2-7	.	TRBV9	CASSTGFSYEQYF
TRBJ1-1	.	TRBV27	CASSPGRGVEAFF
TRBJ1-5	.	TRBV15	CATSRDSDSLNQPQHF
TRBJ2-5	.	TRBV10-2	CASSDNDGGLKVQYF
TRBJ1-2	TRBD1	TRBV28	CASRKDRVGGYTF
TRBJ2-7	.	TRBV29-1	CSVVLGRSYEQYF
TRBJ1-2	.	TRBV6-5	CASSGPGDSDYGYTF
TRBJ1-2	.	TRBV6-5	CASSPGRDYGYTF
TRBJ2-7	TRBD2	TRBV27	CASSPLAGDSEQYF
TRBJ2-1	.	TRBV28	CASSPSGQWEGDEQFF
TRBJ2-5	.	TRBV5-1	CASSLGGSFQETQYF
TRBJ2-2	.	TRBV7-9	CASSPPAIETPGELFF
TRBJ2-7	TRBD2	TRBV27	CASSFGGAPYEQYF
TRBJ2-7	TRBD1	TRBV2	CASTHQRAQGDNEQYF
TRBJ1-5	.	TRBV6-1	CASSEFWISNQPQHF
TRBJ2-5	.	TRBV30	CAWSVRGRKEETQYF
TRBJ2-7	TRBD1	TRBV23-1	CASSPPPGTGTPSYEQYF
TRBJ2-5	.	TRBV18	CASVGGTFKETQYF
TRBJ1-1	TRBD1	TRBV27	CASSLSRDRGAFF
TRBJ1-2	.	TRBV30	CAWSVRGTRGGYTF
TRBJ1-5	.	TRBV2	CASSVDQPQHF
TRBJ2-7	.	TRBV19	CANKDDSESYEQYF
TRBJ2-3	TRBD2	TRBV5-1	CASSLDLAGPGTDTQYF
TRBJ2-2	.	TRBV7-9	CASSWMDHDGELFF
TRBJ1-3	.	TRBV6-5	CASSSRGWAAGNTIYF
TRBJ1-1	TRBD1	TRBV7-9	CASSPTGAEVAEAFF
TRBJ2-5	.	TRBV2	CASSVGVLETQYF
TRBJ2-2	TRBD2	TRBV6-6	CASSRGLARTGELFF